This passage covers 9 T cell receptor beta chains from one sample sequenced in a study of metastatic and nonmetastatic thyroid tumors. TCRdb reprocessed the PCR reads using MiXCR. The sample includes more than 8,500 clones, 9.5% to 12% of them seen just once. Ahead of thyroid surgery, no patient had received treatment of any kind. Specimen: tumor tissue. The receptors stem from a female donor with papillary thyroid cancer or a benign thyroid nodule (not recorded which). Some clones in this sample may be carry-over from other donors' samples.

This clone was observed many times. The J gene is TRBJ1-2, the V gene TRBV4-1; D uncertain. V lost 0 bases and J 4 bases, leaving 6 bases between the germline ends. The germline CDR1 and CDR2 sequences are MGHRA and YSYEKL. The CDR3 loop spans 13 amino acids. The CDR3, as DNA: TGCGCCAGCAGCCAAGAGGCGCTCTATGGCTACACCTTC. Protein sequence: CASSQEALYGYTF.

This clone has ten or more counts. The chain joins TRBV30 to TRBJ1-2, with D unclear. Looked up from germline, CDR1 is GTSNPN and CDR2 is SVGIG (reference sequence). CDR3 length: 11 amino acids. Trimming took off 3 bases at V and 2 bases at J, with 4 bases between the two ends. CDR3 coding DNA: TGTGCCTGGAGACAAAACTATGGCTACACCTTC. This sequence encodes CAWRQNYGYTF. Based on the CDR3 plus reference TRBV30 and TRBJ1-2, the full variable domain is SQTIHQWPATLVQPVGSPLSLECTVEGTSNPNLYWYRQAAGRGLQLLFYSVGIGQISSEVPQNLSASRPQDRQFILSSKKLLLSDSGFYLCAWRQNYGYTFGSGTRLTVV.

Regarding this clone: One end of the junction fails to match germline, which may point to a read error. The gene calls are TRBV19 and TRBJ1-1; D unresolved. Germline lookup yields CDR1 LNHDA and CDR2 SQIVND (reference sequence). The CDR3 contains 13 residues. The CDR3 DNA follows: TGTGCCTGTAGTATGGCTAGGGCCATTGAAGCTTTCTTT. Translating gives CACSMARAIEAFF. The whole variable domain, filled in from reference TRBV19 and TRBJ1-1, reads DGGITQSPKYLFRKEGQNVTLSCEQNLNHDAMYWYRQDPGQGLRLIYYSQIVNDFQKGDIAEGYSVSREKKESFPLTVTSAQKNPTAFYLCACSMARAIEAFFGQGTRLTVV.

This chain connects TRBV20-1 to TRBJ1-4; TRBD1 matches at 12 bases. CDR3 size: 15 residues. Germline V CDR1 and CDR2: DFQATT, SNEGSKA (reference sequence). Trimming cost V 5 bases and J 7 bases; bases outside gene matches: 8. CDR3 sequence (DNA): TGCAGTGCTCCATCTCGGGACAGGGGGCTTGAAAAACTGTTTTTT. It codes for CSAPSRDRGLEKLFF.

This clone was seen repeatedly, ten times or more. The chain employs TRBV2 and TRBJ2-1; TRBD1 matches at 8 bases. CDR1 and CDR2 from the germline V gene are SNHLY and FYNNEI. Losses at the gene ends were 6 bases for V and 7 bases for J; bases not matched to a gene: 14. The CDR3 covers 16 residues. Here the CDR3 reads CASRKGLTGADNEQFF. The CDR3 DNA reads TGTGCCAGCAGGAAGGGGTTGACAGGGGCGGATAATGAGCAGTTCTTC.

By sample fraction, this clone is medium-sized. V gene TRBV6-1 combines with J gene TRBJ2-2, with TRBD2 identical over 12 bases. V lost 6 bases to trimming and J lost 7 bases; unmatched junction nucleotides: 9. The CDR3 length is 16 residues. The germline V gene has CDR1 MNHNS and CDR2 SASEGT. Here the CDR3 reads CASSPLAGGAVGELFF. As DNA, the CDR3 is TGTGCCAGCAGCCCTCTAGCGGGGGGGGCCGTCGGGGAGCTGTTTTTT.

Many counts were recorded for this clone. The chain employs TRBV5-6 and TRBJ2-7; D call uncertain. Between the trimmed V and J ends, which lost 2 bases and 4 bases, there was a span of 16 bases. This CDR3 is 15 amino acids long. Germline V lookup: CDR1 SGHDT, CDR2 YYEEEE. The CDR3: CASSFLGPRSYEQYV. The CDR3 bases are TGTGCCAGCAGCTTCTTAGGGCCGAGGAGTTACGAGCAGTACGTC.

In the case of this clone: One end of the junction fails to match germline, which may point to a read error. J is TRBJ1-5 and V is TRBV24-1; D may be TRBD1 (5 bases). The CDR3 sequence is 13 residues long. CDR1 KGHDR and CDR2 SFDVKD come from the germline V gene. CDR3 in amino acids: CASGEGGNQHQHF. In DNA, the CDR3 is TGTGCCTCGGGGGAGGGAGGCAATCAGCACCAGCATTTT.

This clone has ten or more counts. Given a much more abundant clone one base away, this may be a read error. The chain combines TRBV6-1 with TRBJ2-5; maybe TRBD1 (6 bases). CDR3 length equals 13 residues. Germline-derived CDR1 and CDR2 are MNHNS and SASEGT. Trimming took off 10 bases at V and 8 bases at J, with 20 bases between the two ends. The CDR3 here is CATPTGQKRTQYF. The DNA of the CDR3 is TGTGCCACCCCGACAGGACAGAAGAGAACCCAGTACTTC.